Listed below are T cell receptor beta chains from one sample, sequenced in a study of T cell responses to AZD1222 COVID-19 vaccine. Only in-frame clones appear in the TCRdb table, and some are missing; sequencing was by immunoSEQ multiplex PCR. The sample contains under 130,000 clones, roughly 90% of which appear only once. The sequences come from peripheral blood, collected on day 0 of AZD1222 vaccination. The receptors were sampled from an adult in good health. Both conserved end residues are part of each CDR3. Each record gives: J gene, V gene, CDR3 length, clone size, CDR3 protein. Clone size is stated in some rows and not others, as once, few, many or a class when expanded.

J: TRBJ2-7; V: TRBV6-5; length: 13; size: once; CDR3: CATASGHPYEQYF
J: TRBJ1-2; V: TRBV7-9; length: 14; size: .; CDR3: CASRLSTANYGYTF
J: TRBJ2-3; V: TRBV28; length: 18; size: .; CDR3: CASSLRRTSGDFTDTQYF
J: TRBJ1-4; V: TRBV29-1; length: 11; size: .; CDR3: CSGETNEKLFF
J: TRBJ2-2; V: TRBV21-1; length: 17; size: .; CDR3: CASSKEESGGPTGELFF
J: TRBJ2-7; V: TRBV7-9; length: 15; size: .; CDR3: CASSSGTSGRHEQYF
J: TRBJ1-5; V: TRBV3-1/TRBV3-2; length: 17; size: .; CDR3: CASSHGTGTGSNQPQHF
J: TRBJ2-1; V: TRBV19; length: 15; size: .; CDR3: CASSSGTGNYNEQFF
J: TRBJ2-2; V: TRBV2; length: 15; size: .; CDR3: CASSGRDRGIGELFF
J: TRBJ2-1; V: TRBV5-1; length: 15; size: .; CDR3: CASSSAGAGYNEQFF
J: TRBJ2-7; V: TRBV6-2/TRBV6-3; length: 12; size: .; CDR3: CASSYGGGEQYF
J: TRBJ2-1; V: TRBV9; length: 14; size: .; CDR3: CASSVAGAGGEQFF
J: TRBJ2-1; V: TRBV12-5; length: 13; size: .; CDR3: CASGLVSGGEQFF
J: TRBJ2-1; V: TRBV7-9; length: 15; size: .; CDR3: CASSPRGGQYNEQFF
J: TRBJ2-1; V: TRBV6-5; length: 15; size: .; CDR3: CASSKTDAAYNEQFF
J: TRBJ2-1; V: TRBV10-3; length: 14; size: .; CDR3: CAIKTGPRNDEQFF
J: TRBJ1-1; V: TRBV19; length: 15; size: once; CDR3: CASSSTGSGNTEAFF
J: TRBJ1-2; V: TRBV5-6; length: 16; size: .; CDR3: CASSLFVLQLHYGYTF
J: TRBJ2-5; V: TRBV5-1; length: 15; size: .; CDR3: CASRGSFYPRETQYF
J: TRBJ2-7; V: TRBV5-1; length: 13; size: .; CDR3: CASSLVPSDEQYF
J: TRBJ2-5; V: TRBV10-3; length: 13; size: once; CDR3: CAISAATEETQYF
J: TRBJ2-6; V: TRBV11-3; length: 16; size: .; CDR3: CASSPQGAQGANVLTF
J: TRBJ2-2; V: TRBV29-1; length: 14; size: once; CDR3: CSVQVSMNTGELFF
J: TRBJ2-2; V: TRBV9; length: 15; size: .; CDR3: CASSVMAMNTGELFF
J: TRBJ2-1; V: TRBV27; length: 15; size: .; CDR3: CASSLSGQGMSEQFF
J: TRBJ1-1; V: TRBV5-4; length: 13; size: .; CDR3: CASSLVANTEAFF
J: TRBJ2-7; V: TRBV10-2; length: 14; size: .; CDR3: CASSMGQGAVEQYF
J: TRBJ1-5; V: TRBV14; length: 13; size: .; CDR3: CASSQDLGLPQHF
J: TRBJ2-7; V: TRBV10-3; length: 12; size: .; CDR3: CAIATGGYEQYF
J: TRBJ2-3; V: TRBV5-1; length: 14; size: .; CDR3: CASSLAETSHTQYF
J: TRBJ2-7; V: TRBV11-1; length: 14; size: .; CDR3: CASSRTGSSYEQYF
J: TRBJ2-3; V: TRBV6-5; length: 14; size: .; CDR3: CASSYGTGFDTQYF
J: TRBJ2-7; V: TRBV19; length: 14; size: .; CDR3: CASSSGTGFYEQYF
J: TRBJ2-2; V: TRBV19; length: 15; size: once; CDR3: CASSIGASNTGELFF
J: TRBJ2-7; V: TRBV5-1; length: 15; size: .; CDR3: CASSLLPGRSYEQYF
J: TRBJ2-7; V: TRBV2; length: 15; size: once; CDR3: CASTGRGRWGYEQYF
J: TRBJ1-2; V: TRBV2; length: 15; size: .; CDR3: CASSDQGRGGYGYTF
J: TRBJ1-1; V: TRBV20-1; length: 14; size: .; CDR3: CSASQGQLNTEAFF
J: TRBJ2-2; V: TRBV3-1/TRBV3-2; length: 14; size: .; CDR3: CASSLGTSTGELFF
J: TRBJ2-3; V: TRBV7-8; length: 15; size: .; CDR3: CASSLVALSTDTQYF
J: TRBJ2-5; V: TRBV5-5; length: 14; size: .; CDR3: CASSRISGVETQYF
J: TRBJ1-4; V: TRBV7-6; length: 13; size: .; CDR3: CASSARQGEKLFF
J: TRBJ1-3; V: TRBV5-6; length: 13; size: .; CDR3: CASSSLTGNTIYF
J: TRBJ2-2; V: TRBV11-3; length: 17; size: .; CDR3: CASSPGQGAIYAGELFF
J: TRBJ1-6; V: TRBV4-1; length: 17; size: .; CDR3: CASSQGSRTGGSSPLHF
J: TRBJ2-3; V: TRBV4-2; length: 16; size: .; CDR3: CASSQEDYPRPDTQYF
J: TRBJ1-5; V: TRBV7-8; length: 17; size: .; CDR3: CASSPRGNLYSNQPQHF
J: TRBJ1-2; V: TRBV7-9; length: 16; size: once; CDR3: CASRAAGSGINYGYTF
J: TRBJ1-1; V: TRBV28; length: 15; size: .; CDR3: CASRGTELMNTEAFF
J: TRBJ2-1; V: TRBV20-1; length: 14; size: .; CDR3: CSASLGGIYNEQFF
J: TRBJ2-7; V: TRBV4-1; length: 16; size: .; CDR3: CASSQQKGLATYEQYF
J: TRBJ1-6; V: TRBV5-8; length: 16; size: .; CDR3: CASSRLGSSYNSPLHF
J: TRBJ1-1; V: TRBV12-3/TRBV12-4; length: 13; size: .; CDR3: CASSLNPNTEAFF